A single TCR beta chain is shown here with its context. Its antigen is as yet unknown. Trimming pared 3 bases from V and 2 bases from J, leaving 11 bases between. CDR1 is MNHNS and CDR2 is SASEGT in the germline V gene. CDR3 length: 15 residues. These data belong to a study of cytomegalovirus exposure and HLA in healthy donors. The PCR employed 60 Vbeta primers together with 13 Jbeta primers. Assay used: immunoSEQ multiplex PCR; TCRdb lists only in-frame clones, some missing. The sample includes about 120,000 clones, about 77% of them seen just once. Whole-study results and caveats: Sequencing artifact likely explains a cluster of highly shared sequence variants.

Sequencing was performed on PBMCs. The genes are TRBV6-1 and TRBJ2-1; no clear D gene. The source of this sequence is a woman in her twenties or thirties in good health and CMV-seropositive. The CDR3 protein is CASSEGIGPYNEQFF. The DNA for the CDR3 is TGTGCCAGCAGTGAGGGTATTGGGCCCTACAATGAGCAGTTCTTC.